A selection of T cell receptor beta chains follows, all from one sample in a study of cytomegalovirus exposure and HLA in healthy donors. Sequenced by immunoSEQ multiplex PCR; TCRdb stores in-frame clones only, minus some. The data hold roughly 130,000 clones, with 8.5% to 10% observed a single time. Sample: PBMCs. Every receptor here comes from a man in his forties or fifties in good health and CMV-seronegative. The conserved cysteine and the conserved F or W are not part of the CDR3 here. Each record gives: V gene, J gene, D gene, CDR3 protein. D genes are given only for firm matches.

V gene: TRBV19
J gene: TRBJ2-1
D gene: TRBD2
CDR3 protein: ASSPPGGGPYNEQF

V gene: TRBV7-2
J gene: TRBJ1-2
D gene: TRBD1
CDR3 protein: ASSYSGTGGEGYT

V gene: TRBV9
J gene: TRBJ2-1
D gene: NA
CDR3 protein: ASSVAEGVWDEQF

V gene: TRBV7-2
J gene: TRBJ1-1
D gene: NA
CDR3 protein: ASSLARGRGDTEAF

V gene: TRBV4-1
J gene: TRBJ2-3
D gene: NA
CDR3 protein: ASSHDFDTQY

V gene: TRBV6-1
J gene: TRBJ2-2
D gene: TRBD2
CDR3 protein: ASSELASGGSNTGELF

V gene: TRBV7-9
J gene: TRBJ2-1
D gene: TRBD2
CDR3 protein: ASSPTRGVQYNEQF

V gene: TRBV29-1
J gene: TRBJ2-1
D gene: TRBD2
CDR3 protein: SVSGGEYNEQF

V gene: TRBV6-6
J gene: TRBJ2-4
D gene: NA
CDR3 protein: ASVRDIGKNIQY

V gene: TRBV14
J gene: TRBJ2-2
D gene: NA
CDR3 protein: ASSQDLLGELF

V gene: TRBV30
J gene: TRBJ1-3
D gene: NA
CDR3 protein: AWRPGTYSGNTIY